What follows are 28 T cell receptor beta chains derived from one specimen sequenced in a study of T cells after yellow fever vaccination. From the 5' RACE reads, TCRdb called clonotypes with MiXCR, one entry per CDR3 protein. The sample has approximately 260,000 distinct CDR3 sequences, about an eighth seen once; the top ten hold roughly 0.5%. The material was CD4+ T cells sorted from PBMCs, obtained 45 days after the yellow fever booster vaccination. The receptors come from a man under 40 who received the YFV17D yellow fever vaccine.

The rearrangement joins TRBV12-3 or TRBV12-4 to TRBJ2-7; 9 bases fit TRBD1. The CDR3 has 14 residues. Trimming removed 5 bases from V and 7 bases from J; junction bases left unmatched: 9. The CDR3 DNA reads as TGTGCCAGCAGTCCGAACCACAGGGGGCGTGAGCAGTACTTC. Its protein product is CASSPNHRGREQYF.

This clonotype was detected a few times. In nucleotides, the CDR3 is TGCGCCAGCAGCGTGGGACTAGCGGGAGGGTACAATGAGCAGTTCTTC. The encoded protein is CASSVGLAGGYNEQFF. This chain joins TRBV5-1 and TRBJ2-1, with 16 bases matching TRBD2. V was pared by 4 bases and J by 4 bases, with 2 bases of the junction left unmatched. The CDR3 has 16 amino acids. CDR1 is SGHRS and CDR2 is YFSETQ in the germline V gene. Looking up the rest from reference TRBV5-1 and TRBJ2-1 gives the full variable domain: KAGVTQTPRYLIKTRGQQVTLSCSPISGHRSVSWYQQTPGQGLQFLFEYFSETQRNKGNFPGRFSGRQFSNSRSEMNVSTLELGDSALYLCASSVGLAGGYNEQFFGPGTRLTVL.

This clonotype was observed a handful of times. The chain is built from TRBV4-3 and TRBJ2-7; D gene ambiguous. Trimming left V 1 base short and J 3 bases short, with 10 bases between. The length of the CDR3 is 14 residues. Germline V CDR1 and CDR2: LGHNA, YSLEER. The CDR3 here is CASSQASANYEQYF. DNA of the CDR3: TGCGCCAGCAGCCAAGCCTCGGCTAACTACGAGCAGTACTTC.

This clonotype was observed a few times. This CDR3 is CASSPGPGAWGYTF. The DNA of the CDR3 is TGTGCCAGCAGCCCAGGACCGGGGGCGTGGGGCTACACCTTC. V is TRBV7-8 and J is TRBJ1-2, with D possibly being TRBD1 (6 bases). This CDR3 is 14 amino acids long. Per the germline V gene, CDR1 is SGHVS and CDR2 is FQNEAQ. The ends were cut back, 5 bases at V and 8 bases at J, with 18 bases in the middle.

The chain couples TRBV20-1 to TRBJ2-1, with 12 bases lining up with TRBD2. This CDR3 is built from 15 residues. V shed 3 bases, J shed 6 bases, and the junction held 6 bases outside the gene matches. CDR1 DFQATT and CDR2 SNEGSKA come from the germline V gene (reference sequence). The CDR3 DNA reads as TGCAGTGCTAGGCGGGCTAGCGGGAGGGGCAATGAGCAGTTCTTC. It encodes CSARRASGRGNEQFF.

This clonotype occurred once. A much larger clone differs from this one at a single base, so this may be a read error. The genes are TRBV2 and TRBJ2-7; D unclear. The CDR3 runs 12 residues. Germline V lookup: CDR1 SNHLY, CDR2 FYNNEI. The CDR3 DNA reads TGTGCCCAGATAGCAGGACCCTACGAGCGGTACTTC. This gives the protein CAQIAGPYERYF.

V and J are TRBV20-1 and TRBJ2-5, with TRBD2 matching 7 bases. This CDR3 is built from 14 residues. Germline V gene data show CDR1 as DFQATT and CDR2 as SNEGSKA (reference sequence). Trimming removed 6 bases from V and 3 bases from J; junction bases left unmatched: 10. The CDR3 bases are TGCAGTGCCTGGACCGGGGCGGGAGAAGAGACCCAGTACTTC. Translated, it gives CSAWTGAGEETQYF.

CDR3 protein: CASSSPPGAGANVLTF. The DNA of the CDR3 is TGTGCCAGCAGTTCCCCCCCAGGGGCTGGGGCCAACGTCCTGACTTTC. The chain recombines TRBV28 with TRBJ2-6, with D perhaps TRBD1 (6 bases). Trimming shortened V by 4 bases and J by 2 bases, and 12 bases separated the two germline ends. This CDR3 spans 16 amino acids. Germline V gene sequence: CDR1 MDHEN, CDR2 SYDVKM.

This clonotype came up a few times. This rearrangement joins TRBV5-1 to TRBJ2-7; a possible D gene is TRBD2 (6 bases). V gave up 6 bases and J gave up 6 bases, with 16 bases separating them. The CDR3 spans 13 residues. Germline lookup yields CDR1 SGHRS and CDR2 YFSETQ. This CDR3 reads CASTPEGLGEQYF. In DNA form, the CDR3 reads TGCGCCAGCACTCCCGAGGGACTTGGCGAGCAGTACTTC.

This clonotype was counted only a few times. This chain connects TRBV7-8 to TRBJ2-1, with 11 bases identical to TRBD2. CDR1 is SGHVS and CDR2 is FQNEAQ in the germline V gene. The CDR3 sequence is 16 residues long. The ends lost 5 bases at V and 4 bases at J; junction bases unmatched: 7. CDR3: CASSVQGLAEYNEQFF. The CDR3, as DNA: TGTGCCAGCAGCGTGCAGGGACTAGCGGAATACAATGAGCAGTTCTTC.

This clonotype came up a few times. The junction does not match germline at one end; this may be a read error. The J gene is TRBJ2-4, the V gene TRBV20-1, with D tentatively TRBD2 (6 bases). Germline CDR1 DFQATT, CDR2 SNEGSKA (reference sequence). The CDR3 is made up of 14 amino acids. The CDR3 loop is CSARVGGPKNIQYF. CDR3 nucleotide sequence: TGCAGTGCTAGGGTGGGGGGACCCAAGAACATTCAGTACTTC.

This chain connects TRBV7-2 to TRBJ2-7; D possibly uses TRBD1 or TRBD2 (5 bases each). V gave up 1 base and J gave up 2 bases, with 12 bases separating them. The CDR3 length is 15 residues. Germline V gene data show CDR1 as SGHTA and CDR2 as FQGNSA. CDR3 protein: CASSLGGTVAYEQYF. The CDR3 DNA is TGTGCCAGCAGCTTAGGGGGGACGGTAGCCTACGAGCAGTACTTC.

This clonotype was seen a few times. The rearrangement uses TRBV6-5 and TRBJ1-1; D remains ambiguous. Trimming took 4 bases from V and 10 from J, leaving 13 bases between them. The CDR3 totals 12 residues. Germline V gene lookup returns CDR1 MNHEY and CDR2 SVGAGI. The CDR3 loop is CASSSPDKGAFF. CDR3 bases: TGTGCCAGCAGTTCCCCGGATAAAGGAGCTTTCTTT.

This clonotype was seen repeatedly, ten times or more. The junction departs from the called germline gene at one end, perhaps through a read error. The gene calls are TRBV5-1 and TRBJ2-5; D is possibly TRBD2 (6 bases). The CDR3 runs to 14 residues. The V gene's germline CDR1 is SGHRS and CDR2 YFSETQ. The CDR3 region is CASSLGGVQETQYF. CDR3 nucleotides: TGTGCCAGCAGCCTGGGGGGAGTCCAAGAGACCCAGTACTTC.

This clonotype appeared many times. This chain connects TRBV19 to TRBJ2-1; 7 bases match TRBD2. The CDR3 sequence is 12 residues long. Germline CDR1 reads LNHDA; CDR2 reads SQIVND (reference sequence). Trimming removed 3 bases from V and 10 bases from J; junction bases left unmatched: 3. The CDR3 reads CASSMRGLEQFF. The DNA of the CDR3 is TGTGCCAGTAGTATGCGGGGACTAGAGCAGTTCTTC.

This rearrangement joins TRBV12-3 or TRBV12-4 to TRBJ2-7; TRBD1 matches 7 bases. The CDR3 totals 15 residues. With V trimmed by 4 bases and J by 1 base, 7 bases remained unmatched. The CDR3 DNA reads as TGTGCCAGCAGTTCATCAGGGGGACGATCCTACGAGCAGTACTTC. This sequence encodes CASSSSGGRSYEQYF.

This clonotype was found many times. The chain couples TRBV18 to TRBJ2-3; TRBD1 or TRBD2 may be the D gene (5 bases each). Germline V gene sequence: CDR1 KGHSH, CDR2 LQKENI. CDR3 length: 14 amino acids. V shed 8 bases and J shed 5 bases, with 17 bases lying between them. CDR3 nucleotide sequence: TGTGCCAGCCTCGGGAAGGGGAGCGTAGATACGCAGTATTTT. The encoded protein is CASLGKGSVDTQYF.

There are a few counts of this clonotype. The V call is TRBV4-2, the J call TRBJ2-3; 7 bases are a match to TRBD2. The CDR3 spans 13 residues. Per germline, CDR1 LGHNA and CDR2 YNFKEQ. V trimming: 5 bases; J trimming: 6 bases; junction bases outside the gene matches: 5. This chain's CDR3 is CASSTGEGDTQYF. Here the CDR3 DNA reads TGTGCCAGCAGCACCGGGGAGGGGGATACGCAGTATTTT.

This clonotype showed up just a few times. V and J are TRBV20-1 and TRBJ2-2; the match to TRBD1 covers 7 bases. The CDR3 extends over 16 amino acids. J was trimmed by 0 bases and V by 2 bases; bases with no gene match: 6. The germline V gene has CDR1 DFQATT and CDR2 SNEGSKA (reference sequence). The chain's CDR3 is CSARKTGTANTGELFF. The DNA for the CDR3 is TGCAGTGCTAGAAAGACCGGGACAGCGAACACCGGGGAGCTGTTTTTT.

V and J are TRBV20-1 and TRBJ1-2; no reliable D call. CDR3 length: 15 residues. From germline, CDR1 is DFQATT and CDR2 SNEGSKA (reference sequence). V was trimmed by 5 bases and J by 4 bases, leaving 20 bases between them. The CDR3 region is CSAPRPGIRSYGYTF. Written as DNA, the CDR3 is TGCAGTGCTCCCCGCCCGGGGATCCGGAGCTATGGCTACACCTTC.

This clonotype turned up a few times. J is TRBJ2-1 and V is TRBV2, with 9 bases matching TRBD2. Trimming took 6 bases from V and 3 from J; bases not matched to a gene: 9. The V gene's germline CDR1 is SNHLY and CDR2 FYNNEI. The CDR3 loop spans 16 amino acids. The CDR3 DNA reads as TGTGCCAGCAGGGAGTCCGGGACTAGCTTCTACAATGAGCAGTTCTTC. This sequence encodes CASRESGTSFYNEQFF.

This clonotype was counted a few times. This chain joins TRBV6-5 and TRBJ2-1; D ambiguous. Trimming cost V 0 bases and J 3 bases, with 12 bases left between them. The CDR3 is made up of 16 amino acids. The germline gives CDR1 MNHEY, CDR2 SVGAGI. CDR3 sequence reads: CASSYSVQTVYNEQFF. The CDR3 DNA reads TGTGCCAGCAGTTACTCGGTGCAGACTGTCTACAATGAGCAGTTCTTC.

The chain joins TRBV12-3 or TRBV12-4 to TRBJ1-4, with D unclear. V was trimmed by 3 bases and J by 0 bases, leaving 11 bases between them. CDR3 size: 16 residues. CDR3 nucleotide sequence: TGTGCCAGCAGTTTTGCCCCAGGAACAACTAATGAAAAACTGTTTTTT. Amino acid sequence: CASSFAPGTTNEKLFF.

This clonotype has more than one count but fewer than ten. The V and J genes are TRBV20-1 and TRBJ2-7; D tentatively fits TRBD1 or TRBD2 (5 bases each). Germline V lookup: CDR1 DFQATT, CDR2 SNEGSKA (reference sequence). Between the trimmed V and J ends, which lost 4 bases and 6 bases, there was a span of 16 bases. The length of the CDR3 is 13 residues. The CDR3 DNA reads TGCAGTGCTAAAGAGGGGATAGCGCGCGAGCAGTACTTC. It encodes CSAKEGIAREQYF.

The chain uses TRBV15 and TRBJ1-1, with a weak D call TRBD1 (6 bases). The CDR3 consists of 14 residues. V lost 5 bases and J lost 5, with 15 bases in between. Germline CDR1 reads LNHNV; CDR2 reads YYDKDF (reference sequence). DNA of the CDR3: TGTGCCACCAGCCCAATGAGGGGGGGAACTGAAGCTTTCTTT. This codes for CATSPMRGGTEAFF.

This clonotype was recorded a few times. V and J are TRBV5-1 and TRBJ2-1; 7 bases are shared with TRBD2. The CDR3 sequence is 14 residues long. The trim removed 4 bases at V and 8 bases at J, leaving 9 bases unmatched. Germline V CDR1 and CDR2: SGHRS, YFSETQ. CDR3 in amino acids: CASSRLAAVDEQFF. CDR3 nucleotides: TGCGCCAGCAGCAGACTAGCTGCGGTCGATGAGCAGTTCTTC.

This clonotype was counted many times. The DNA of the CDR3 is TGTGCCTGGAGTGATCCTAGCGGGAGGGCCTGGGGTGAGCAGTTCTTC. This codes for CAWSDPSGRAWGEQFF. V and J are TRBV30 and TRBJ2-1, with TRBD2 identical over 12 bases. Germline V gene sequence: CDR1 GTSNPN, CDR2 SVGIG (reference sequence). CDR3 size: 16 residues. J gave up 9 bases and V 1 base, and 10 bases lay outside the gene matches.

This clonotype was detected many times. This chain connects TRBV20-1 to TRBJ2-3; 10 bases are a match to TRBD1. This CDR3 is built from 15 residues. Germline lookup yields CDR1 DFQATT and CDR2 SNEGSKA (reference sequence). With V trimmed by 0 bases and J by 3 bases, 3 bases remained unmatched. The CDR3 region has the DNA TGCAGTGCTAGAGACCGACAGGGGGCAACAGATACGCAGTATTTT. Protein sequence: CSARDRQGATDTQYF.